This TCR beta chain derives from a study of CD8 T cells in Susac syndrome. Negative isolation yielded CD8+ and CD4+ T cells; FACS enriched TEMRA cells. cDNA came from about 0.51 to 1 ug RNA primed by random hexamers. Multiplex immunoSEQ PCR targeted 54 Vbeta and 13 Jbeta TCR beta segments. TCRdb re-derived calls from the immunoSEQ multiplex PCR reads in MiXCR, one entry per CDR3 protein. The sample holds about 73,000 distinct CDR3 sequences, around 96% seen once. Sample: CD8+ T cells from PBMCs. The sequence was obtained from a human donor with multiple sclerosis.

As DNA, the CDR3 is TGCGCCAGCAGCTTGGAACAGGGTCATCGGCCCCAGCATTTT. This encodes CASSLEQGHRPQHF. The chain links TRBV5-1 to TRBJ1-5; TRBD1 is a possible D gene (6 bases). Per the germline V gene, CDR1 is SGHRS and CDR2 is YFSETQ. The CDR3 covers 14 residues. With 0 bases removed from V and 9 bases from J, the gap between germline ends came to 13 bases.